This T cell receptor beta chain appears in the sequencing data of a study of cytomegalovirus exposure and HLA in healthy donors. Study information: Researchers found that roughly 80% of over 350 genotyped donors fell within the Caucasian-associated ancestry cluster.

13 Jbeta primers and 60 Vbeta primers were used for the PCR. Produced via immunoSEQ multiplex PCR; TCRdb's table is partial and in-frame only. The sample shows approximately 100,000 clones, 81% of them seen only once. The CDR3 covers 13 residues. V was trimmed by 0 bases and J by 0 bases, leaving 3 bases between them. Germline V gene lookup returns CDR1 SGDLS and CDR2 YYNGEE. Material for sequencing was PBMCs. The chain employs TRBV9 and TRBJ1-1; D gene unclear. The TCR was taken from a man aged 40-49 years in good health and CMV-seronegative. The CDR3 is CASSVVVNTEAFF. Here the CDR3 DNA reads TGTGCCAGCAGCGTAGTAGTGAACACTGAAGCTTTCTTT.